The next 31 T cell receptor beta chains were all read from a single sample in a study of PD-L1 blockade in urothelial cancer. The time point: peripheral blood 6 weeks after treatment start. Sequencing was performed with immunoSEQ multiplex PCR; in TCRdb, only in-frame clones are kept and a portion is missing. This table has 80,000 to 95,000 clones, around 78% appearing once. The specimen was PBMCs, collected around atezolizumab (anti-PD-L1) treatment. All receptors derive from a man between 65 and 80 years old with urothelial cancer.

This chain connects TRBV7-6 to TRBJ2-6; no definite D call. CDR3 length: 14 residues. The ends were cut back, 4 bases at V and 0 bases at J, with 4 bases in the middle. Germline CDR1 and CDR2: SGHVS and FNYEAQ. CDR3: CASSWSSGANVLTF. The CDR3 bases are TGTGCCAGCAGCTGGAGCTCTGGGGCCAACGTCCTGACTTTC.

The genes are TRBV10-3 and TRBJ1-5; D is perhaps TRBD1 (5 bases). CDR1 and CDR2 from the germline V gene are ENHRY and SYGVKD. The length of the CDR3 is 13 residues. Trimming took 6 bases from V and 0 from J, leaving 6 bases between them. CDR3 bases: TGTGCCATCAGCCAGGGTAGCAATCAGCCCCAGCATTTT. It translates to CAISQGSNQPQHF.

This chain connects TRBV19 to TRBJ1-5; 7 nucleotides agree with TRBD1. Trimming at V came to 6 bases and at J to 4 bases, leaving 9 bases not matched to a gene. CDR1 and CDR2 from the germline V gene are LNHDA and SQIVND (reference sequence). The CDR3 has 15 residues. The CDR3 reads CASSLQGKMNQPQHF. The CDR3 DNA sequence: TGTGCCAGTAGCCTACAGGGGAAGATGAATCAGCCCCAGCATTTT.

This clone was seen a single time. The gene calls are TRBV25-1 and TRBJ1-2; D gene ambiguous. CDR1 is MGHDK and CDR2 is SYGVNS in the germline V gene. The germline V and J ends were trimmed by 2 bases and 2 bases, with 6 bases remaining between them. CDR3 length: 13 amino acids. The CDR3 bases are TGTGCCAGCAGTGAAAACAACAACTATGGCTACACCTTC. Protein sequence: CASSENNNYGYTF.

The V call is TRBV19, the J call TRBJ2-7; 7 nucleotides line up with TRBD2. Unmatched junction bases numbered 9, after V lost 4 bases and J lost 6 bases. Germline V gene data show CDR1 as LNHDA and CDR2 as SQIVND (reference sequence). This CDR3 is 14 amino acids long. The DNA for the CDR3 is TGTGCCAGTAGTAGCGGGAGTCGGTCCGGCGAGCAGTACTTC. This codes for CASSSGSRSGEQYF.

The sample holds a few counts of this clone. V is TRBV2 and J is TRBJ2-7; the D gene is possibly TRBD1 (5 bases). The CDR3 is 14 amino acids. From germline, CDR1 is SNHLY and CDR2 FYNNEI. The V end lost 9 bases, the J end lost 5 bases, and 20 bases lay between the germline ends. This CDR3 reads CASRTTGEADEQYF. CDR3 DNA: TGTGCCAGTCGAACCACAGGCGAAGCCGACGAGCAGTACTTC.

V and J are TRBV21-1 and TRBJ1-5; the table's D call of TRBD1 was not tested on the DNA. TRBV21-1 is annotated as a pseudogene. The CDR3 runs to 16 residues. The CDR3 here is CASSKRGTGSNQPQHF. CDR3 DNA: TGTGCCAGCAGCAAAAGAGGGACAGGATCCAATCAGCCCCAGCATTTT.

J is TRBJ2-5 and V is TRBV5-4; 8 bases are shared with TRBD1. CDR1 SGHNT and CDR2 YYREEE come from the germline V gene (reference sequence). J gave up 2 bases and V 4 bases, and 4 bases lay outside the gene matches. The CDR3 has 14 residues. The chain's CDR3 is CASSPGQAQETQYF. In nucleotides, the CDR3 is TGTGCCAGCAGCCCGGGACAGGCACAAGAGACCCAGTACTTC.

The J gene is TRBJ1-5, the V gene TRBV5-4, with D tentatively TRBD1 (6 bases). Germline V gene data show CDR1 as SGHNT and CDR2 as YYREEE (reference sequence). Trimming took 0 bases from V and 7 from J, leaving 8 bases between them. The CDR3 has 13 amino acids. CDR3 sequence (DNA): TGTGCCAGCAGCTTGGACAGGGCCCAGCCCCAGCATTTT. It is translated as CASSLDRAQPQHF.

The chain combines TRBV7-2 with TRBJ2-2, with 8 bases matching TRBD2. The germline gives CDR1 SGHTA, CDR2 FQGNSA. Losses at the gene ends were 2 bases for V and 6 bases for J; bases not matched to a gene: 5. CDR3 size: 15 residues. In nucleotides, the CDR3 is TGTGCCAGCAGCTTAATAGGGACTAGTCCCGGGGAGCTGTTTTTT. Translated: CASSLIGTSPGELFF.

This clone was seen a handful of times. The chain has TRBV9 and TRBJ2-2; TRBD2 agrees at 13 bases. The CDR3 extends over 19 amino acids. Trimming cost V 0 bases and J 6 bases; bases outside gene matches: 11. Germline-derived CDR1 and CDR2 are SGDLS and YYNGEE. CDR3 DNA sequence: TGTGCCAGCAGCGTAGGAAGGGGACTAGCGGGATTGCGTGCCGGGGAGCTGTTTTTT. Amino acids: CASSVGRGLAGLRAGELFF.

The chain uses TRBV18 and TRBJ2-3; 10 bases are shared with TRBD2. After removal of 1 base from V and 4 bases from J, the junction contained 8 bases not matched to a gene. The germline gives CDR1 KGHSH, CDR2 LQKENI. The CDR3 contains 17 residues. The CDR3 DNA reads as TGTGCCAGCTCACCACTCTCTGGGACTAGCGTTGCAGATACGCAGTATTTT. Its translation is CASSPLSGTSVADTQYF. Based on the CDR3 plus reference TRBV18 and TRBJ2-3, the full variable domain is NAGVMQNPRHLVRRRGQEARLRCSPMKGHSHVYWYRQLPEEGLKFMVYLQKENIIDESGMPKERFSAEFPKEGPSILRIQQVVRGDSAAYFCASSPLSGTSVADTQYFGPGTRLTVL.

This clone was picked up a small number of times. The genes are TRBV6-1 and TRBJ1-1, with a tentative D call TRBD1 (5 bases). CDR3 length equals 14 residues. Trimming cost V 2 bases and J 3 bases, with 10 bases left between them. Germline CDR1 MNHNS, CDR2 SASEGT. The CDR3 here is CASSERGWDTEAFF. The CDR3, as DNA: TGTGCCAGCAGTGAAAGGGGATGGGACACTGAAGCTTTCTTT.

V gene TRBV29-1 combines with J gene TRBJ1-1, with 9 positions matching TRBD1. Germline trimming cut 7 bases from V and 1 base from J; bases unmatched to any gene: 1. The CDR3 has 12 residues. CDR1 is SQVTM and CDR2 is ANQGSEA in the germline V gene. The CDR3 loop reads CSADRGNTEAFF. The CDR3 DNA sequence: TGCAGCGCGGACAGGGGGAACACTGAAGCTTTCTTT.

The chain uses TRBV11-3 and TRBJ2-3; 8 nucleotides match TRBD2. Germline V CDR1 and CDR2: SGHNT, YENEEA. The CDR3 length is 16 residues. V shed 5 bases, J shed 5 bases, and the junction held 12 bases outside the gene matches. The CDR3 is CASSILGGRNRDTQYF. In nucleotides, the CDR3 is TGTGCCAGCAGCATCCTTGGCGGGAGGAACCGAGATACGCAGTATTTT.

Of note for this clone: An end of the junction differs from the germline gene, which may be a read error. V usage is TRBV7-8 and J usage is TRBJ1-6, with D uncertain. The CDR3 contains 15 residues. Germline CDR1 reads SGHVS; CDR2 reads FQNEAQ. CDR3 region: CASSPTSHYYSPLHF. The CDR3 coding sequence is TGTGCCAGCAGCCCCACTTCGCACTATTATTCACCCCTCCACTTT.

This sequence joins TRBV28 and TRBJ1-5; D perhaps matches TRBD1 (6 bases). Germline V gives CDR1 MDHEN, CDR2 SYDVKM. The CDR3 runs 18 residues. Trimming pared 8 bases from V and 2 bases from J, leaving 25 bases between. The CDR3 DNA reads TGTGCCAGCGGAACATTGCGGCAGGGGATCGTGGGCAATCAGCCCCAGCATTTT. Translating gives CASGTLRQGIVGNQPQHF.

In the case of this clone: The same CDR3 can be traced to other DNA sequences in this sample. V usage is TRBV9 and J usage is TRBJ1-3; D gene ambiguous. V was clipped by 3 bases and J by 0 bases, with 4 bases between them. CDR1 is SGDLS and CDR2 is YYNGEE in the germline V gene. The CDR3 has 13 amino acids. The CDR3 nucleotides read TGTGCCAGCAGCGACAGCTCTGGAAACACCATATATTTT. Translation: CASSDSSGNTIYF.

This clone was detected a few times. The rearrangement uses TRBV4-2 and TRBJ2-7; D might be TRBD1 (6 bases). Per the germline V gene, CDR1 is LGHNA and CDR2 is YNFKEQ. The CDR3 is made up of 15 amino acids. The V gene lost 3 bases and the J gene lost 3 bases, with 15 bases spanning the gap. CDR3 in DNA: TGTGCCAGCAGCCAGACCGTTGGGGGCTTCTACGAGCAGTACTTC. This encodes CASSQTVGGFYEQYF.

The chain has TRBV13 and TRBJ1-5; a weak D match, TRBD1 (5 bases). The CDR3 is 14 residues long. Germline V gives CDR1 PRHDT, CDR2 FYEKMQ (reference sequence). Between the trimmed V and J ends, which lost 5 bases and 0 bases, there was a span of 8 bases. DNA of the CDR3: TGTGCCAGCAGCCTCAGGGATAGCAATCAGCCCCAGCATTTT. It yields the protein CASSLRDSNQPQHF.

This clone came up once. The chain has TRBV19 and TRBJ1-3, with D maybe TRBD1 (5 bases). Trimming removed 5 bases from V and 2 bases from J, with 10 bases in between. The CDR3 totals 14 residues. The germline CDR1 and CDR2 sequences are LNHDA and SQIVND (reference sequence). In DNA form, the CDR3 reads TGTGCCAGTAGTCCAGGGTCTGCTGGAAACACCATATATTTT. It translates to CASSPGSAGNTIYF. Variable domain in full (rest from reference TRBV19 and TRBJ1-3): DGGITQSPKYLFRKEGQNVTLSCEQNLNHDAMYWYRQDPGQGLRLIYYSQIVNDFQKGDIAEGYSVSREKKESFPLTVTSAQKNPTAFYLCASSPGSAGNTIYFGEGSWLTVV.

The CDR3 protein is CASSLSRTGGIGYTF. The CDR3, as DNA: TGTGCCAGCAGCTTAAGCCGGACAGGGGGCATCGGCTACACCTTC. V usage is TRBV13 and J usage is TRBJ1-2; 11 bases fit TRBD1. Germline V lookup: CDR1 PRHDT, CDR2 FYEKMQ (reference sequence). The CDR3 length is 15 residues. The V gene end was trimmed by 2 bases and the J gene end by 8 bases; junction bases not matched to a gene: 7. The complete variable domain, with remaining parts taken from reference TRBV13 and TRBJ1-2, reads AAGVIQSPRHLIKEKRETATLKCYPIPRHDTVYWYQQGPGQDPQFLISFYEKMQSDKGSIPDRFSAQQFSDYHSELNMSSLELGDSALYFCASSLSRTGGIGYTFGSGTRLTVV.

This clone was picked up one time. This sequence joins TRBV7-9 and TRBJ2-2, with a weak D call TRBD2 (5 bases). The CDR3 is 14 residues long. CDR1 is SEHNR, CDR2 FQNEAQ, per germline (reference sequence). Trimming left V 5 bases short and J 3 bases short, with 10 bases between. The CDR3 spells CASSPLRDTGELFF. As DNA, the CDR3 is TGTGCCAGCAGCCCTTTGAGGGACACCGGGGAGCTGTTTTTT.

J is TRBJ1-1 and V is TRBV5-4; unclear D gene. The CDR3 is 14 residues long. With 4 bases removed from V and 0 bases from J, the gap between germline ends came to 10 bases. Germline V gene sequence: CDR1 SGHNT, CDR2 YYREEE (reference sequence). CDR3 coding DNA: TGTGCCAGCAGCCCGGAGATCATGAACACTGAAGCTTTCTTT. Protein: CASSPEIMNTEAFF.

The chain links TRBV6-4 to TRBJ1-2, with 12 positions matching TRBD1. Germline-derived CDR1 and CDR2 are MRHNA and SNTAGT. V lost 8 bases and J lost 2; bases outside the gene matches: 9. The CDR3 extends over 16 amino acids. The CDR3 loop reads CASFIRDRGLNYGYTF. The CDR3 coding sequence is TGTGCCAGCTTTATCCGGGACAGGGGGCTGAACTATGGCTACACCTTC.

The rearrangement joins TRBV5-1 to TRBJ1-2; D is perhaps TRBD1 (6 bases). V dropped 1 base and J dropped 6 bases, with 13 bases sitting between them. The germline CDR1 and CDR2 sequences are SGHRS and YFSETQ. The length of the CDR3 is 14 residues. CDR3 bases: TGCGCCAGCAGCTTGTCTGGGGGCCAGAATGGCTACACCTTC. Translation: CASSLSGGQNGYTF.

This clone was recorded a few times. The chain links TRBV9 to TRBJ2-5, with 8 bases aligning to TRBD1. Germline V CDR1 and CDR2: SGDLS, YYNGEE. CDR3 length: 16 amino acids. Trimming at V came to 0 bases and at J to 2 bases, leaving 6 bases not matched to a gene. The CDR3 coding sequence is TGTGCCAGCAGCGTAGGAGGACAGGGCGAACAAGAGACCCAGTACTTC. It encodes CASSVGGQGEQETQYF.

V is TRBV5-1 and J is TRBJ2-2, with 7 bases matching TRBD2. V trimming: 0 bases; J trimming: 4 bases; junction bases outside the gene matches: 3. Germline values: CDR1 SGHRS, CDR2 YFSETQ. The CDR3 contains 15 residues. Here the CDR3 DNA reads TGCGCCAGCAGCTTGGAACTAGCGACCACCGGGGAGCTGTTTTTT. Encoded protein: CASSLELATTGELFF.

This sequence joins TRBV29-1 and TRBJ2-1; 8 bases align to TRBD1. The germline gives CDR1 SQVTM, CDR2 ANQGSEA. The CDR3 has 12 amino acids. Trimming at V came to 3 bases and at J to 11 bases, leaving 6 bases not matched to a gene. CDR3: CSVERGQDQQFF. CDR3 DNA: TGCAGCGTTGAGAGGGGACAGGACCAGCAGTTCTTC.

The chain carries TRBV5-1 and TRBJ2-2; D is ambiguous. Deletions cut 0 bases from V and 4 bases from J, with 7 bases between. The CDR3 consists of 14 residues. Germline loops: CDR1 SGHRS, CDR2 YFSETQ. The CDR3 nucleotides read TGCGCCAGCAGCTTGGGCGCTAGCACCGGGGAGCTGTTTTTT. Amino acid sequence: CASSLGASTGELFF.

As DNA, the CDR3 is TGTGCCAGCAGCTTAGCGGGAGGGGACAATGAGCAGTTCTTC. Translation gives CASSLAGGDNEQFF. The gene calls are TRBV7-9 and TRBJ2-1; 7 bases match TRBD2. With 0 bases clipped from V and 5 bases from J, the junction kept 1 base outside the gene matches. Germline lookup yields CDR1 SEHNR and CDR2 FQNEAQ (reference sequence). This CDR3 has 14 residues.